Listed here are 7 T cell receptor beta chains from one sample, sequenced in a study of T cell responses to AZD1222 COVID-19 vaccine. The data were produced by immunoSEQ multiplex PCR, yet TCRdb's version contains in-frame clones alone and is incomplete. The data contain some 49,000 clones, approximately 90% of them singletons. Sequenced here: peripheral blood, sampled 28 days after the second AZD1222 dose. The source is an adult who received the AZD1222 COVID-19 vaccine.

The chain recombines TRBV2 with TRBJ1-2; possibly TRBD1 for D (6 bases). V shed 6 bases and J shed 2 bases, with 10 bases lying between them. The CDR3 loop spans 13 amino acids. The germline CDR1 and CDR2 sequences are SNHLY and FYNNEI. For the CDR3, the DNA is TGTGCCAGCAGAAGGGACACCAACTATGGCTACACCTTC. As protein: CASRRDTNYGYTF.

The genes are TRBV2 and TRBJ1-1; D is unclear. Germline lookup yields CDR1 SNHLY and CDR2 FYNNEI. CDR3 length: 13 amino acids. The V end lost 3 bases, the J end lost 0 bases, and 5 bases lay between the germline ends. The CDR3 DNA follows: TGTGCCAGCAGTGACAGGTTGAACACTGAAGCTTTCTTT. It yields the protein CASSDRLNTEAFF.

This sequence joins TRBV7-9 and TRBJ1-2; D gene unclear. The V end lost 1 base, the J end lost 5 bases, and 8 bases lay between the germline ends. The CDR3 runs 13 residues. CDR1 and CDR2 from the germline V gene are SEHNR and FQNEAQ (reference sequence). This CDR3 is CASSLEGGYGYTF. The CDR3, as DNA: TGTGCCAGCAGCTTAGAGGGAGGGTATGGCTACACCTTC. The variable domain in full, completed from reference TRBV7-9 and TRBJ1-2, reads DTGVSQNPRHKITKRGQNVTFRCDPISEHNRLYWYRQTLGQGPEFLTYFQNEAQLEKSRLLSDRFSAERPKGSFSTLEIQRTEQGDSAMYLCASSLEGGYGYTFGSGTRLTVV.

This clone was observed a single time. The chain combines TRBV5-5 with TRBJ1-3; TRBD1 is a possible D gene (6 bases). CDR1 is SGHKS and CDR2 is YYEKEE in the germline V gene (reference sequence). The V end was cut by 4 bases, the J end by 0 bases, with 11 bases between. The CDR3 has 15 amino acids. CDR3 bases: TGTGCCAGCAGCGGGACAACTCCCTCTGGAAACACCATATATTTT. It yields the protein CASSGTTPSGNTIYF.

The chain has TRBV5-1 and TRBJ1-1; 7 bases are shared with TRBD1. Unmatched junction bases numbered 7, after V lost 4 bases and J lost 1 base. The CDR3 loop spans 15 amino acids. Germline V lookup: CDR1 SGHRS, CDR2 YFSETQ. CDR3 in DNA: TGCGCCAGCAGCCTCCGACAGGGACGGAACACTGAAGCTTTCTTT. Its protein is CASSLRQGRNTEAFF.

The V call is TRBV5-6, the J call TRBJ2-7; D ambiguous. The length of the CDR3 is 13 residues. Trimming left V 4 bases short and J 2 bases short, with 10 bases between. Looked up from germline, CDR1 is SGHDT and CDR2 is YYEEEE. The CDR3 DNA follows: TGTGCCAGCAGCATCACGGAAGCCTACGAGCAGTACTTC. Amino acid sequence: CASSITEAYEQYF.

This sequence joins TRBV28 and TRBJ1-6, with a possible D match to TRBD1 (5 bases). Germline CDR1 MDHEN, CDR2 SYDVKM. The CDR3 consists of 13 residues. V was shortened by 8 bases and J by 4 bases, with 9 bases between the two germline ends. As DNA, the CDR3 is TGTGCCAGCCGGGGACCGTATAATTCACCCCTCCACTTT. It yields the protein CASRGPYNSPLHF.